Presented here are 20 T cell receptor beta chains from one specimen sequenced in a study of blood T cell repertoires in COVID-19. Produced via immunoSEQ multiplex PCR; TCRdb's table is partial and in-frame only. The table has a few hundred thousand clones, about 88% seen once. The source material was PBMCs or T cells enriched from blood (not recorded which). Every receptor here comes from a woman aged 18-30 years who had been exposed to COVID-19.

The chain links TRBV4-1 to TRBJ1-1, with 8 bases fitting TRBD1. Germline CDR1 and CDR2: MGHRA and YSYEKL. The CDR3 runs to 15 residues. V lost 0 bases and J lost 3; bases outside the gene matches: 3. This chain's CDR3 is CASSQDDRGYTEAFF. DNA of the CDR3: TGCGCCAGCAGCCAAGATGACAGGGGATACACTGAAGCTTTCTTT.

This rearrangement joins TRBV5-4 to TRBJ2-7; 8 bases are shared with TRBD2. The V and J ends lost 4 bases and 1 base, in that order; junction bases with no gene match: 10. In germline, CDR1 is SGHNT, CDR2 YYREEE (reference sequence). The CDR3 spans 16 residues. The CDR3 loop reads CASSPSGAGASYEQYF. CDR3 sequence (DNA): TGTGCCAGCAGCCCTTCGGGAGCGGGAGCGTCCTACGAGCAGTACTTC.

This chain links TRBV5-6 with TRBJ1-6; TRBD1 might be the D (6 bases). The V gene's germline CDR1 is SGHDT and CDR2 YYEEEE. The germline V and J ends were trimmed by 0 bases and 10 bases, with 17 bases remaining between them. The CDR3 is made up of 16 amino acids. The CDR3 protein is CASSLAGGQGSSPLHF. CDR3 DNA: TGTGCCAGCAGCTTGGCCGGAGGTCAGGGGAGCTCACCCCTCCACTTT.

V gene TRBV4-3 combines with J gene TRBJ2-5; 8 positions agree with TRBD1. Germline V gives CDR1 LGHNA, CDR2 YSLEER. The junction had 7 bases not matched to a gene; V was cut back by 1 base and J by 6 bases. The CDR3 has 15 amino acids. The CDR3, as DNA: TGCGCCAGCAGCCAAGCTACAGGGGGAGAGAAGACCCAGTACTTC. Residues: CASSQATGGEKTQYF.

The rearrangement uses TRBV7-2 and TRBJ2-5; D is unclear. Germline V gives CDR1 SGHTA, CDR2 FQGNSA. Trimming took 4 bases from V and 5 from J, leaving 14 bases between them. The CDR3 totals 14 residues. The chain's CDR3 is CASSSYGHGETQYF. In DNA form, the CDR3 reads TGTGCCAGCAGCTCCTACGGCCACGGGGAGACCCAGTACTTC.

Concerning this clone itself: Other nucleotide sequences in the sample specify the same CDR3. The chain joins TRBV3-1 (or the pseudogene TRBV3-2) to TRBJ1-5; tentatively, D is TRBD1 (6 bases). With 4 bases removed from V and 3 bases from J, the gap between germline ends came to 10 bases. The CDR3 totals 14 residues. Germline V gene sequence: CDR1 LGHDT, CDR2 YNNKEL (reference sequence). For the CDR3, the DNA is TGTGCCAGCAGCCTAGGACAGTCCAATCAGCCCCAGCATTTT. Residues: CASSLGQSNQPQHF.

This chain uses TRBV28 with TRBJ2-7; 9 nucleotides align to TRBD1. V lost 3 bases to trimming and J lost 4 bases; unmatched junction nucleotides: 16. The length of the CDR3 is 18 residues. CDR1 is MDHEN and CDR2 is SYDVKM in the germline V gene. CDR3 sequence reads: CASSFPIKTGGSVYEQYF. As DNA, the CDR3 is TGTGCCAGCAGTTTCCCAATTAAGACAGGGGGTAGTGTGTACGAGCAGTACTTC.

The V and J genes are TRBV7-2 and TRBJ1-5, with D tentatively TRBD1 (6 bases). Trimming took 5 bases from V and 6 from J, leaving 14 bases between them. The length of the CDR3 is 14 residues. The germline V gene encodes CDR1 SGHTA and CDR2 FQGNSA. The CDR3 is CASSPTGWAQPQHF. CDR3 in DNA: TGTGCCAGCAGCCCGACAGGATGGGCTCAGCCCCAGCATTTT.

This clone was seen only once. CDR3 loop: CASSLSLPGLVSTNEKLFF. In DNA form, the CDR3 reads TGTGCCAGCAGTCTATCGCTACCGGGACTTGTCTCAACTAATGAAAAACTGTTTTTT. The chain combines TRBV28 with TRBJ1-4; tentative D call: TRBD1 (5 bases). This CDR3 has 19 amino acids. Trimming took 5 bases from V and 0 from J, leaving 22 bases between them. The germline V gene has CDR1 MDHEN and CDR2 SYDVKM.

The V and J genes are TRBV19 and TRBJ2-3; possibly TRBD2 for D (6 bases). V was pared by 3 bases and J by 4 bases, with 8 bases between. The CDR3 totals 13 residues. In germline, CDR1 is LNHDA, CDR2 SQIVND (reference sequence). CDR3 nucleotides: TGTGCCAGTAGTATTGGAGGGGCAGATACGCAGTATTTT. Translated: CASSIGGADTQYF.

This clone showed up just once. The chain uses TRBV19 and TRBJ1-3, with 8 bases aligning to TRBD1. V shed 6 bases and J 3 bases; nucleotides not matched to a gene: 4. Germline V gives CDR1 LNHDA, CDR2 SQIVND (reference sequence). CDR3 length: 14 residues. The CDR3 DNA follows: TGTGCCAGTAGCGGACAGGGAGATGGAAACACCATATATTTT. This gives the protein CASSGQGDGNTIYF.

CDR3 DNA sequence: TGCGCCAGCAGCGCCCTTATGGGAGGTTACACCTTC. This sequence encodes CASSALMGGYTF. The chain is built from TRBV4-1 and TRBJ1-2; D is undetermined. The CDR3 is 12 residues long. Trimming pared 5 bases from V and 11 bases from J, leaving 15 bases between. The germline V gene has CDR1 MGHRA and CDR2 YSYEKL.

In DNA form, the CDR3 reads TGTGCCAGCAGCTTAGGGGAGACTAGAGTCGGCCCCGGGGAGCTGTTTTTT. Translating gives CASSLGETRVGPGELFF. V and J are TRBV7-3 and TRBJ2-2; tentative D call: TRBD2 (6 bases). This CDR3 region has 17 residues. V dropped 2 bases and J dropped 6 bases, with 19 bases sitting between them. Germline CDR1 and CDR2: SGHTA and FQGTGA. Full variable domain (outside the CDR3, taken from reference TRBV7-3 and TRBJ2-2): GAGVSQTPSNKVTEKGKYVELRCDPISGHTALYWYRQSLGQGPEFLIYFQGTGAADDSGLPNDRFFAVRPEGSVSTLKIQRTERGDSAVYLCASSLGETRVGPGELFFGEGSRLTVL.

This rearrangement joins TRBV5-8 to TRBJ2-5; weak D call: TRBD2 (5 bases). Germline CDR1 is SGHTS and CDR2 is YDEGEE. The CDR3 covers 17 residues. Between the trimmed V and J ends, which lost 3 bases and 5 bases, there was a span of 23 bases. CDR3 sequence: CASSSVLASGYLETQYF. DNA of the CDR3: TGTGCCAGCAGCTCAGTTCTTGCCTCGGGGTACTTGGAGACCCAGTACTTC.

This clone was found a few times. The V gene is TRBV29-1, the J gene TRBJ1-1, with 7 bases lining up with TRBD1. The length of the CDR3 is 13 residues. V shed 7 bases and J 0 bases; nucleotides not matched to a gene: 5. The V gene's germline CDR1 is SQVTM and CDR2 ANQGSEA. CDR3 region: CSAAGTVNTEAFF. The CDR3 DNA reads TGCAGCGCCGCCGGGACAGTGAACACTGAAGCTTTCTTT.

The chain employs TRBV7-2 and TRBJ1-1; 7 bases line up with TRBD1. CDR1 SGHTA and CDR2 FQGNSA come from the germline V gene. V was pared by 6 bases and J by 4 bases, with 5 bases of the junction left unmatched. This CDR3 has 13 amino acids. CDR3 sequence (DNA): TGTGCCAGCAGGATGGGGACAGCCACTGAAGCTTTCTTT. Encoded protein: CASRMGTATEAFF.

The chain uses TRBV28 and TRBJ2-1; 8 bases agree with TRBD2. Germline V gene sequence: CDR1 MDHEN, CDR2 SYDVKM. CDR3 length: 16 amino acids. V was clipped by 5 bases and J by 4 bases; unmatched bases: 10. The CDR3 protein is CASSPGRAIGYNEQFF. DNA for the CDR3: TGTGCCAGCAGTCCCGGGAGGGCCATAGGTTACAATGAGCAGTTCTTC.

The rearrangement uses TRBV5-6 and TRBJ1-2; 7 positions match TRBD1. The CDR3 length is 16 residues. V shed 2 bases and J 2 bases; nucleotides not matched to a gene: 9. Germline CDR1 and CDR2: SGHDT and YYEEEE. The CDR3 nucleotides read TGTGCCAGCAGCTTACCTCCTGGACAGGCCAACTATGGCTACACCTTC. It codes for CASSLPPGQANYGYTF.

Only a few counts were recorded for this clone. The chain uses TRBV28 and TRBJ1-2; TRBD1 matches 9 bases. CDR3 size: 16 residues. V was pared by 7 bases and J by 2 bases, with 11 bases of the junction left unmatched. Per germline, CDR1 MDHEN and CDR2 SYDVKM. The CDR3 DNA sequence: TGTGCCAGCAAAACAGGGGGCCGGCTTCTCAACTATGGCTACACCTTC. Amino acids: CASKTGGRLLNYGYTF.

In its sample, this clone was seen a few times. The chain couples TRBV7-2 to TRBJ1-1; 8 nucleotides match TRBD1. Germline lookup yields CDR1 SGHTA and CDR2 FQGNSA. After removal of 4 bases from V and 8 bases from J, the junction contained 3 bases not matched to a gene. The length of the CDR3 is 12 residues. The CDR3 sequence is CASSWGQAEAFF. The DNA for the CDR3 is TGTGCCAGCAGCTGGGGACAGGCCGAAGCTTTCTTT.